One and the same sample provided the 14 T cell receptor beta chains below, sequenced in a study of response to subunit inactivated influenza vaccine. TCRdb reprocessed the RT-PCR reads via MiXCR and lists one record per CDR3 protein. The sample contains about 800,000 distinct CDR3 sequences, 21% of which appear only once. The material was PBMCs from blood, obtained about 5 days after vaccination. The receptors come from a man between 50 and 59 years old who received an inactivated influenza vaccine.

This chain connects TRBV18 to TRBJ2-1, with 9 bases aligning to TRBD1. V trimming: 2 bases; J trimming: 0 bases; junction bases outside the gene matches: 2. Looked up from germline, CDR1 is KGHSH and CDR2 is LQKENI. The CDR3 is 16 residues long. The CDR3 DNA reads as TGTGCCAGCTCACCAACAGGGGGCCCCTCCTACAATGAGCAGTTCTTC. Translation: CASSPTGGPSYNEQFF.

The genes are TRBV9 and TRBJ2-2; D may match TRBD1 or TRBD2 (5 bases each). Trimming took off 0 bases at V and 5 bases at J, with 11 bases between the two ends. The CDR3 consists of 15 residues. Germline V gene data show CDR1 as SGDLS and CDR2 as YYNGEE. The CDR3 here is CASSVGGAYTGELFF. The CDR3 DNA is TGTGCCAGCAGCGTAGGAGGGGCTTATACCGGGGAGCTGTTTTTT.

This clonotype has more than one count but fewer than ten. This CDR3 reads CAWSVRSGYTNYGYTF. For the CDR3, the DNA is TGTGCCTGGAGTGTAAGGTCAGGCTATACTAACTATGGCTACACCTTC. The chain has TRBV30 and TRBJ1-2; D is unclear. Germline V gene lookup returns CDR1 GTSNPN and CDR2 SVGIG (reference sequence). Between the trimmed V and J ends, which lost 0 bases and 0 bases, there was a span of 14 bases. The CDR3 is made up of 16 amino acids.

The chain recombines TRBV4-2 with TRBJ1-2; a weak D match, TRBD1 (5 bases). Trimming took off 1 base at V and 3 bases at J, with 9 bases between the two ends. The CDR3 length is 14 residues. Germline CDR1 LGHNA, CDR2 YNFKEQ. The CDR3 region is CASSQGGLDYGYTF. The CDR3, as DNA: TGTGCCAGCAGCCAAGGGGGCTTGGACTATGGCTACACCTTC.

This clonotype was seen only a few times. CDR3 sequence: CASSLQPGQGAASTDTQYF. CDR3 bases: TGCGCCAGCAGCTTACAACCGGGACAGGGGGCGGCTAGCACAGATACGCAGTATTTT. The genes are TRBV5-1 and TRBJ2-3; TRBD1 matches 12 bases. The CDR3 extends over 19 amino acids. V shed 2 bases, J shed 0 bases, and the junction held 10 bases outside the gene matches. Germline V gene lookup returns CDR1 SGHRS and CDR2 YFSETQ.

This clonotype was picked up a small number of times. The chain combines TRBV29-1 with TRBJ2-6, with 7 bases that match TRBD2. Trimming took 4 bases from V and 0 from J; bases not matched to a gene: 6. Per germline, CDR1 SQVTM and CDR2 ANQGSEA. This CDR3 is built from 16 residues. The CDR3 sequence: CSVVSGSYSGANVLTF. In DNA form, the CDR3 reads TGCAGCGTTGTTAGCGGGTCCTACTCTGGGGCCAACGTCCTGACTTTC.

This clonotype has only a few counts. The chain's CDR3 is CASSVSPGGRGDTGELFF. The CDR3 DNA follows: TGTGCCAGCAGCGTATCCCCTGGCGGGAGGGGGGACACCGGGGAGCTGTTTTTT. This rearrangement joins TRBV9 to TRBJ2-2, with 9 bases that match TRBD2. The V gene end was trimmed by 1 base and the J gene end by 3 bases; junction bases not matched to a gene: 10. CDR1 SGDLS and CDR2 YYNGEE come from the germline V gene. The CDR3 is made up of 18 amino acids.

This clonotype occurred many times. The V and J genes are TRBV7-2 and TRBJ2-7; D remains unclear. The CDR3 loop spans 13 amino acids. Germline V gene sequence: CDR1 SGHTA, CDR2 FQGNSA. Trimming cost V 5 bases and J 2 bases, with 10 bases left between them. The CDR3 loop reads CASSPRQAYEQYF. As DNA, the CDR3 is TGTGCCAGCAGCCCCAGACAAGCCTACGAGCAGTACTTC.

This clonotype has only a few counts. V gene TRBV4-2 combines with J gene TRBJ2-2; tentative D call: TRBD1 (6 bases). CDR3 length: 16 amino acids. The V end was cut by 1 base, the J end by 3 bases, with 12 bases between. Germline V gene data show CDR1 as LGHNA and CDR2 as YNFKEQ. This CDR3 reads CASSQALTGYTGELFF. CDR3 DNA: TGTGCCAGCAGCCAAGCCCTAACAGGGTACACCGGGGAGCTGTTTTTT.

The CDR3 nucleotides are TGCGCCAGCAGCACCGGTCCGGGACCGGTAAACCCCACGCAGTATTTT. It encodes CASSTGPGPVNPTQYF. The V gene is TRBV5-1, the J gene TRBJ2-3; possibly TRBD1 or TRBD2 for D (5 bases each). Germline CDR1 reads SGHRS; CDR2 reads YFSETQ. This CDR3 is built from 16 residues. Trimming pared 4 bases from V and 9 bases from J, leaving 24 bases between.

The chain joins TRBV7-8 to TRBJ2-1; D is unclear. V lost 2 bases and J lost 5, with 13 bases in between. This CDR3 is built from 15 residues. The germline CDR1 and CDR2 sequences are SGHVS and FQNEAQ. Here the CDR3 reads CASSLRSYGHNEQFF. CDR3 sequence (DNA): TGTGCCAGCAGCTTACGTAGTTATGGGCACAATGAGCAGTTCTTC.

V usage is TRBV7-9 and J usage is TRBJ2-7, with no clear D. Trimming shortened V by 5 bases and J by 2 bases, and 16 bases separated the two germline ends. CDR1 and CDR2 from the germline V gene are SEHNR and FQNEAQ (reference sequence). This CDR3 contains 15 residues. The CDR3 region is CASSTTVPIAYEQYF. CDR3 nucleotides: TGTGCCAGCAGCACGACCGTGCCCATTGCCTACGAGCAGTACTTC.

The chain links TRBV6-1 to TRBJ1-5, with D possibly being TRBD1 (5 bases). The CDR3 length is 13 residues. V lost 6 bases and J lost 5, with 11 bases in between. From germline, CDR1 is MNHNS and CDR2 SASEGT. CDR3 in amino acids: CASSPGNDQPQHF. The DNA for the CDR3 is TGTGCCAGCAGCCCAGGGAACGATCAGCCCCAGCATTTT.

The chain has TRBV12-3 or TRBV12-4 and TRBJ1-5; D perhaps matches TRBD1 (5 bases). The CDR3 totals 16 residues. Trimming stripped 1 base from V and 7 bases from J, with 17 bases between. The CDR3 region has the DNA TGTGCCAGCAGTTTAGGAATCGGGGCCACGGGCCAGCCCCAGCATTTT. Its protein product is CASSLGIGATGQPQHF.